This T cell receptor (beta chain) was found in a study of cytomegalovirus exposure and HLA in healthy donors. Germline V gives CDR1 LNHDA, CDR2 SQIVND (reference sequence). The CDR3 has 15 residues. After removal of 2 bases from V and 2 bases from J, the junction contained 4 bases not matched to a gene. Healthy bone marrow donors made up the donors. Primers: 60 Vbeta forward and 13 Jbeta reverse. Clones were read by immunoSEQ multiplex PCR, and TCRdb kept only the in-frame ones, dropping some. The sample has roughly 190,000 clones, about 77% seen once. Findings and limits, study-wide: V segments that were indistinguishable, TRBV6-2 and TRBV6-3 among them, were omitted from analysis.

Turning to this clone: Its antigen is still unknown.

The receptor was derived from a woman in her 30s in good health and CMV-seropositive. The chain joins TRBV19 to TRBJ2-7; 9 positions match TRBD1. Sequenced input: PBMCs. The CDR3 spells CASSIPGQGTYEQYF. CDR3 DNA: TGTGCCAGTAGTATACCGGGACAGGGAACCTACGAGCAGTACTTC.